The sequence of this TCR beta chain was determined in a study of patients and donors after allogeneic stem cell transplantation. TCRdb fed the RT-PCR reads into MiXCR, producing one record per CDR3 protein. The data show about a million distinct CDR3 sequences, with more than 15% seen just once and 5% to 6.5% held by the top ten. The CDR3 is 15 amino acids. V was pared by 4 bases and J by 4 bases, with 9 bases of the junction left unmatched. Germline V gene data show CDR1 as SGHDN and CDR2 as FVKESK. The sequenced sample was blood, either unsorted or a sorted T cell fraction (not recorded which). The J gene is TRBJ1-2, the V gene TRBV14; TRBD1 matches 7 bases. The TCR originated in a human donor who was either an allogeneic HSCT recipient or a stem cell or donor lymphocyte infusion donor (not recorded which). It is not recorded whose cells these are; they may come from a transplant donor. CDR3: CASSPEPGQTYGYTF. The CDR3 DNA reads as TGTGCCAGCAGCCCTGAACCGGGACAGACCTATGGCTACACCTTC. Complete variable domain (other parts from reference TRBV14 and TRBJ1-2): EAGVTQFPSHSVIEKGQTVTLRCDPISGHDNLYWYRRVMGKEIKFLLHFVKESKQDESGMPNNRFLAERTGGTYSTLKVQPAELEDSGVYFCASSPEPGQTYGYTFGSGTRLTVV.